The source of this TCR beta chain is a study of graft-versus-host responses after intestinal transplantation. Overall study results and limits: Allografts carried high graft-versus-host to host-versus-graft clonal ratios in patients having graft-donor T cell macrochimerism.

As concerns this clone: Its cognate antigen is unknown.

V lost 0 bases and J 0 bases, leaving 7 bases between the germline ends. Germline assignment: CDR1 SGDLS and CDR2 YYNGEE. The CDR3 consists of 16 residues. Data came from immunoSEQ multiplex PCR; TCRdb stores just in-frame clones and leaves some out. The sample holds some 85,000 clones, roughly 90% seen once. The sequence was collected from a human donor who was the organ donor for an intestinal transplant. The sequencing used unstimulated CD8+ T cells sorted from spleen or lymph node cells, collected before transplant. The rearrangement uses TRBV9 and TRBJ1-6; no firm D call. The CDR3 region has the DNA TGTGCCAGCAGCGTAGACGGGAGCTCCTATAATTCACCCCTCCACTTT. Its translation is CASSVDGSSYNSPLHF.